This entry describes one T cell receptor (beta chain). Its antigen is unknown. This entry comes from a study of vaccination and CD4 T cells after COVID-19. Study-wide context: Six males and four females constituted the convalescent cohort, two of whom were Hispanic. Across the group, participants received two doses of either BNT162b2 or mRNA-1273 vaccine.

Sequencing of cultured CD4+ T cell DNA used the Oncomine TCR Beta short-read assay. One entry per CDR3 protein, called by TCRdb with MiXCR from the PCR reads. The sample has tens of thousands of distinct CDR3 sequences, 46% seen once. Time point: late sampling 161 to 241 days after vaccination in a few convalescent patients. Specified treatment: approximately nine-day PBMC culture with coronavirus spike peptide pools or control peptides (ViraFEST assay). ViraFEST grew antigen-specific T cells using peptide pools, then sequenced TCRs. The V end lost 5 bases, the J end lost 7 bases, and 11 bases lay between the germline ends. Germline V lookup: CDR1 SGHNT, CDR2 YENEEA. This CDR3 is 12 amino acids long.

The chain joins TRBV11-3 to TRBJ1-1, with unresolved D. The material sequenced was CD4+ T cells from blood, cultured in vitro, taken about 7 months after SARS-CoV-2 vaccination. This TCR came from a human donor who had recovered from COVID-19. The DNA for the CDR3 is TGTGCCAGCAGCCGAGGTATCAATGAAGCTTTCTTT. Translating gives CASSRGINEAFF. The whole variable domain, filled in from reference TRBV11-3 and TRBJ1-1, reads EAGVVQSPRYKIIEKKQPVAFWCNPISGHNTLYWYLQNLGQGPELLIRYENEEAVDDSQLPKDRFSAERLKGVDSTLKIQPAELGDSAVYLCASSRGINEAFFGQGTRLTVV.